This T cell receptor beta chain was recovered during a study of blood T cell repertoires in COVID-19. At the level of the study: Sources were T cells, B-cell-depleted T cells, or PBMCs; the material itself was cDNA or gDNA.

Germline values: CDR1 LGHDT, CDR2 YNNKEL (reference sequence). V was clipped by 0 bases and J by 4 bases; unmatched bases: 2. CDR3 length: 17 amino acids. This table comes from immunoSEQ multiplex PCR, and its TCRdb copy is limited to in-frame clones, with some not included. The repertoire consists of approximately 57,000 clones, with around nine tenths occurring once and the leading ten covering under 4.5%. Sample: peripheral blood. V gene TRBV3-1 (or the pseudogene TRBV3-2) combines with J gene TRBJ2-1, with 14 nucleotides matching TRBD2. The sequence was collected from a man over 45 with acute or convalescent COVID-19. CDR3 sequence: CASSQEGLAGVYNEQFF. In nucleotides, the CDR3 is TGTGCCAGCAGCCAAGAGGGACTAGCGGGGGTATACAATGAGCAGTTCTTC.